This T cell receptor beta chain stems from a study of cytomegalovirus exposure and HLA in healthy donors (dated by TCRdb to 2015 to 2018). In the study overall: An earlier analysis of approximately 640 of the donors reported roughly 300 Gb of sequence data and 117 million unique TCR beta sequences from some 180 million T cells. Roughly 300 gigabases of sequencing data and around 87 million unique TCR sequences were included in an early release covering under 650 HLA-typed donors. Of the 398 genotyped donors, about 80% fell in the genetic ancestry cluster associated with self-reported Caucasian donors. The aim of the study was to test whether cataloging public T cell receptors could identify signatures of past pathogen exposure. The study profiled the T cell repertoires of 550 to 700 subjects by immunosequencing and related them to cytomegalovirus serostatus. In addition to the first cohort of 666 subjects, a separate validation cohort of 130 or so different subjects was used. The study combined high-throughput TCR immunosequencing, statistical association of individual TCRs with disease status, and machine learning to predict cytomegalovirus infection status. A later analysis re-analyzed previously published TCR beta repertoires from 500 to 700 donors and added high-resolution HLA genotyping to study TCR occurrence patterns. Rather than using new phenotypic data, the later analysis identified candidate immune exposures from TCR beta sequences and from how often those sequences occurred across donors. In an earlier analysis of around 540 of the donors, high-throughput TCR beta sequencing was used to judge whether each TCR beta V gene segment behaved as functional or pseudogenic. Donor age, sex, ethnicity and CMV serostatus were compiled alongside the repertoire data. A later genetic analysis used genome-wide SNP genotypes for about 65% of the roughly 700 donors, treating that subset as a discovery cohort. All discovery cohort repertoires had been generated using a single sequencing platform. HLA typing included class I and class II loci at four-digit resolution. Typing coverage varied by locus: about 620-630 donors for A, B, C, DRB1 and DQB1; roughly 510 for DQA1; about 590 for DPA1; 400 to 480 for DPB1. Roughly 5 DR-DQ haplotypes were handled as single units for association and clustering because linkage in the cohort was strong. Among 300 to 450 genotyped donors of the cohort, an average of around 240,000 unique TCR beta nucleotide sequences were sequenced per donor, 15% to 20% of them non-productive. Study-wide findings and limitations: Compared with equally common non-associated chains, HLA-associated TCR beta chains in a later analysis were more clonally expanded and had lower generation probabilities. A further reported finding was that TCR beta sequences accurately predicted the HLA-A and HLA-B alleles for most subjects in the first cohort. For the cohort, immune exposure information was limited to CMV serostatus. According to the authors, the approach could potentially be generalized to other disease states and immunological phenotypes. Compared with the 666-donor mean, donors in an Asian-associated ancestry cluster had fewer N-insertions in productive TCRs, according to a later genetic analysis. A group of highly shared sequence variants was considered likely to be a technical artifact of the sequencing pipeline. Most CMV-associated TCR beta chains appeared to be HLA-restricted in a later analysis, and the HLA associations seemed to be driven largely by CMV exposure. Several of the top co-occurrence clusters appeared to be linked to parvovirus B19, influenza, CMV and Epstein-Barr virus, according to a later analysis. HLA typing was unavailable for some donors at each locus, so association tests used only the typed subset. Because counts were too low, 15 or so rarely observed V segments, including chromosome 9 orphons, were excluded from the earlier analysis of several hundred of the donors. The 87-base-pair reads could not distinguish some IMGT-functional V segments, including TRBV6-2 and TRBV6-3, so those segments were excluded. Assigning TCR associations to individual alleles was difficult when HLA alleles, especially DR and DQ, strongly co-occurred. Correlated functional status among segregating V segments might reflect linkage disequilibrium, but an unknown experimental factor could not be ruled out. A later genetic analysis associated a missense DCLRE1C variant with V-gene and J-gene trimming of TCR beta chains, and an independent cohort replicated the association. Across donors, most TCR sequences were observed very rarely, whereas some public TCRs were present in many individuals. Presence/absence analyses assumed roughly uniform sequencing depth across donors, an assumption that may not hold. The classifier was reported to diagnose cytomegalovirus status with high specificity and sensitivity in both the original cohort and the validation cohort. At a false discovery rate of 0.05, a later analysis linked 16,951 TCR beta sequences to specific HLA alleles. In vitro tests confirmed that a few of the cytomegalovirus-associated TCR beta chains recognize cytomegalovirus antigens. In an earlier analysis of approximately 590 of the donors, most TCR beta V segments were observed in productive rearrangements about 90% or about 30% of the time, broadly matching IMGT annotations. A total of about 150 TCR beta chains were listed by the study as associated with cytomegalovirus. Only TCR beta chains were sequenced in this cohort, and the absence of alpha or paired-chain data limited detectable features. A later analysis found that TCR association rates varied across HLA loci, with DRB1 alleles showing the most associated TCRs and HLA-C alleles the fewest.

V is pruned by 5 bases and J by 6 bases, leaving 8 bases of the junction without a gene match. CDR1 and CDR2, per the germline V gene (reference sequence), are SGHAT and FQDESV. From cysteine to phenylalanine, the CDR3 is 16 amino acids long. The kept DNA is CDR3 alone, 48 bases in frame from the first base. The cohort consisted of 666 healthy bone marrow donors. At the time of sampling, all cohort members were nominally healthy, though unrecorded immune exposures were likely present. The donor was CMV seronegative and belonged to the group of more than 300 seronegative cohort members. Every donor gave a peripheral blood sample, and the peripheral blood mononuclear cells from that sample were used for TCR beta sequencing. Genomic DNA extraction from the blood cell samples was performed with the Qiagen DNeasy Blood Extraction Kit. About this clone itself: There is no known antigen for this receptor. No quality values exist for individual bases; no much larger clone is one base distant.

The library was obtained by the immunoSEQ multiplex PCR assay. For the multiplex PCR, a mixture combining 60 forward primers for TCR Vbeta segments and 13 reverse primers for TCR Jbeta segments was used. Amplification of the CDR3 region of rearranged TCR beta genes was performed with a multiplex PCR assay on genomic DNA. On the Illumina HiSeq System, the amplified TCR beta libraries were sequenced as 87-base-pair reads. Per the source publication's procedure: A later analysis counted 65 million to 90 million unique TCR beta chains across the 650 to 800 repertoires, and roughly 9.9 million of these chains were shared by at least two donors. To remove PCR and sequencing errors, raw reads were error-corrected and collapsed into unique sequences using a nearest-neighbor algorithm that merged closely related sequences. V, D and J gene segments were assigned by aligning CDR3 sequences to IMGT reference sequences. For a sequence to be retained, a match of at least six nucleotides to both a V gene segment and a J gene segment was required. Rearrangements were called productive when the CDR3 lacked stop codons and stayed in frame with V and J; all others were non-productive. Following IMGT convention, CDR3 was defined as the stretch from the second conserved V-encoded cysteine up to the conserved J-encoded phenylalanine. The earlier analysis of about 570 of the donors excluded any sequence lacking an unambiguous match to a single V gene segment. In an earlier analysis of several hundred of the donors, V segments were called functional above 56.7% productive rearrangements and were called segregating when the between-donor standard deviation exceeded 5%. To diagnose cytomegalovirus status from the catalog of TCR beta chain sequences, a statistical classification framework was built. A later analysis assigned V and J genes by comparing TCR nucleotide sequences with IMGT/GENE-DB human TR gene sequences. Using the TCRdist pipeline, a later analysis assigned CDR3 sequences along with most-parsimonious VDJ recombination scenarios. In a later analysis, every TCR beta chain was defined by the combination of its CDR3 amino acid sequence and its V-gene family, and reads without a unique V-gene family were dropped. A later analysis removed 592 highly shared, low-generation-probability nucleotide sequences to deal with suspected cross-contamination and a sequencing artifact. For each public chain, a later analysis derived a clonal expansion index from normalized ranks of inferred template counts within each repertoire. In a later analysis, generation probabilities were computed with a VDJ recombination model fitted to out-of-frame rearrangements, and the resulting probabilities were checked against IGoR. In a later analysis, hypergeometric tests were used to score TCR-TCR, TCR-HLA and TCR-CMV co-occurrence, with a repertoire-size bias correction applied to TCR pairs. In a later analysis, false discovery rates were estimated by permuting HLA or CMV assignments 20 times. In a later analysis, co-occurring TCRs were grouped using DBSCAN, and TCRdist sequence similarity was added for clustering within HLA-allele-positive subsets. For co-occurrence clustering, repertoires with fewer than 30,000 or more than 120,000 public chains were excluded, along with 5 or 6 repertoires with anomalous nucleotide sharing. TCRdb mirrors the immuneACCESS table, restricted to in-frame sequences. Some clones are absent from its copies; in checked studies, under half trace to an unresolved V gene, and the reason for the others is unknown. V and J calls and clone size are as listed in that table; D and trimming were resolved from the DNA. For this sample the table gives around 150,000 clones, of which 75% to 90% were detected only once. Approximately 2% of the sample rests with the top ten.

The sequencing input was PBMCs. Recombination joined TRBV11-1 with TRBJ2-1; 12 junctional bases match TRBD2. The TCR sequence derives from a young woman in good health and CMV-seronegative. The CDR3 loop reads CASSPQRGLAGNEQFF. The bases are TGTGCCAGCAGCCCACAGAGGGGACTAGCGGGCAATGAGCAGTTCTTC.